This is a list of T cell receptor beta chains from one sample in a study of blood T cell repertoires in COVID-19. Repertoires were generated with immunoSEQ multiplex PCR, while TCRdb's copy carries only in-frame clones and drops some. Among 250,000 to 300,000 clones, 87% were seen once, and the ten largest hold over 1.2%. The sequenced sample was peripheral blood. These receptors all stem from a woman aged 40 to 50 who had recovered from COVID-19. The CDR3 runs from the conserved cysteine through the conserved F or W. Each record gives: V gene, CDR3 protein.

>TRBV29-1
CSVGAPQGVYGYTF
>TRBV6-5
CASSYRFGGNQPQHF
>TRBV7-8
CASSLVGRVLTEAFF
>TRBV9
CASSAFLMGAGQETQYF
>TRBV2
CASSRRYSTGELFF
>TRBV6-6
CASSLDNSPLHF
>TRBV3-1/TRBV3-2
CASSQDWDRGFGEKLFF
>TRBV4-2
CASSQGGLAGHIQETQYF
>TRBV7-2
CASRSNPGQGSYEQYF
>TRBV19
CASSHGGRMDTIYF
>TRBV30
CAWSVPSLNYRERGTEAFF
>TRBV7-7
CASSLNRATDTQYF
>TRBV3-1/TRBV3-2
CASSQAGQPVHGYTF
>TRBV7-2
CASSSSGGRSEQYF
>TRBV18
CASSPPEGRETQYF
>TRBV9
CASSPSIKQTTLHF
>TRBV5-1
CASQGTVNSGANVLTF
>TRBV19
CASSYATGSYSNQPQHF
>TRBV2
CASRSLERGVRGEQYF
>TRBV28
CASILSGASGAYGYTF
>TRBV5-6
CASSLTGSVYGYTF
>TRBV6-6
CASSYKGQVYGYTF
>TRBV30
CAWSALSTGFGYGYTF
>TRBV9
CASSIGQGANTEAFF
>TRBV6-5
CASRAGGWGTEAFF
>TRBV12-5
CASGLPSGGGELFF
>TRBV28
CASYHGTPVSNYGYTF
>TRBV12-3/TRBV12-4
CASSQDIRNTIYF
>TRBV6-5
CASLFGGTNYGYTF
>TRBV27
CASSFSSGNTIYF
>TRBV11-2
CASTRGGAGETQYF
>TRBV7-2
CASTPGGAGASIF
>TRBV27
CASSLGTGWRGTEAFF
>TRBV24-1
CATSDPASGANEQFF
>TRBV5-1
CASSFSTGGPTEAFF
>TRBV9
CASSRTGKMNTEAFF
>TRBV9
CASSGSGDPSHEQFF
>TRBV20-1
CSATVGDTQYF
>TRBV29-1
CSGGRGGDTEAFF
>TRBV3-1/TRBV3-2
CASSPSGVRGSTEAFF
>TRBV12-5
CASGLETGGTIYF
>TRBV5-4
CASSSQTTNEKLFF
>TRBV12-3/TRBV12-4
CASSTGVYEQYF
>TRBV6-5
CASSYALGSSGNTIYF